This entry lists 26 T cell receptor beta chains sequenced from one sample in a study of shared clonotypes between healthy human individuals. Assay used: immunoSEQ multiplex PCR; TCRdb lists only in-frame clones, some missing. The table has hundreds of thousands of clones, roughly 70% seen once. Sequences were obtained from memory CD4+ T cells sorted from blood. Documented subset: CD45RA-negative fraction. These TCRs come from a woman younger than 45 in good health.

This chain links TRBV5-5 with TRBJ1-1; D is undetermined. Germline CDR1 SGHKS, CDR2 YYEKEE (reference sequence). The CDR3 consists of 14 residues. The ends were cut back, 2 bases at V and 4 bases at J, with 12 bases in the middle. Here the CDR3 reads CASSLSFGVTEAFF. CDR3 bases: TGTGCCAGCAGCTTATCCTTCGGGGTCACTGAAGCTTTCTTT.

This clone showed up just once. The chain has TRBV30 and TRBJ2-5, with 7 bases fitting TRBD2. This CDR3 has 15 residues. Looked up from germline, CDR1 is GTSNPN and CDR2 is SVGIG (reference sequence). V shed 3 bases, J shed 1 base, and the junction held 8 bases outside the gene matches. Here the CDR3 DNA reads TGTGCCTGGAGCTTCACGGGGGGACTCCAAGAGACCCAGTACTTC. As protein: CAWSFTGGLQETQYF.

CDR3 in amino acids: CASRQASNQPQHF. CDR3 DNA: TGTGCCAGCAGACAGGCGTCTAATCAGCCCCAGCATTTT. J is TRBJ1-5 and V is TRBV6-5; weak D call: TRBD1 (5 bases). The CDR3 has 13 residues. V lost 6 bases to trimming and J lost 4 bases, with 10 bases between them. Germline assignment: CDR1 MNHEY and CDR2 SVGAGI.

The chain uses TRBV11-2 and TRBJ2-5, with 8 bases lining up with TRBD2. The CDR3 runs 14 residues. The V gene end was trimmed by 6 bases and the J gene end by 1 base; junction bases not matched to a gene: 4. Germline V gives CDR1 SGHAT, CDR2 FQNNGV. The CDR3 loop reads CASSRGLAQETQYF. The CDR3 nucleotides are TGTGCCAGCAGTCGCGGACTAGCCCAAGAGACCCAGTACTTC.

V gene TRBV28 combines with J gene TRBJ2-3, with 14 positions matching TRBD2. Germline V gene sequence: CDR1 MDHEN, CDR2 SYDVKM. The ends lost 2 bases at V and 2 bases at J; junction bases unmatched: 9. The CDR3 loop spans 19 amino acids. The CDR3 reads CASSLPGLAGVEDTDTQYF. The CDR3, as DNA: TGTGCCAGCAGTTTACCGGGACTAGCGGGAGTGGAGGACACAGATACGCAGTATTTT.

As DNA, the CDR3 is TGTGCCAGCAGTGGGATAACAGGGTCGGCAGGGGAGCTGTTTTTT. Amino acids: CASSGITGSAGELFF. The V call is TRBV25-1, the J call TRBJ2-2; possible D gene TRBD1, 6 bases. This CDR3 is built from 15 residues. CDR1 is MGHDK, CDR2 SYGVNS, per germline. Trimming left V 4 bases short and J 8 bases short, with 17 bases between.

The table lists this clone with a few counts. The V call is TRBV5-1, the J call TRBJ2-1, with 10 bases fitting TRBD2. The germline gives CDR1 SGHRS, CDR2 YFSETQ. The junction had 21 bases not matched to a gene; V was cut back by 5 bases and J by 7 bases. This CDR3 is built from 19 residues. CDR3 residues: CASSLHLASGSAYGNEQFF. The CDR3 nucleotides are TGCGCCAGCAGTTTACACCTCGCTAGCGGGAGTGCGTACGGGAATGAGCAGTTCTTC. The full variable domain, rest sourced from reference TRBV5-1 and TRBJ2-1, is KAGVTQTPRYLIKTRGQQVTLSCSPISGHRSVSWYQQTPGQGLQFLFEYFSETQRNKGNFPGRFSGRQFSNSRSEMNVSTLELGDSALYLCASSLHLASGSAYGNEQFFGPGTRLTVL.

The chain links TRBV28 to TRBJ1-1; tentative D call: TRBD1 (5 bases). Trimming stripped 6 bases from V and 2 bases from J, with 16 bases between. The CDR3 covers 15 residues. The V gene's germline CDR1 is MDHEN and CDR2 SYDVKM. The CDR3 is CASRAFGAGNTEAFF. As DNA, the CDR3 is TGTGCCAGCAGGGCATTTGGGGCTGGTAACACTGAAGCTTTCTTT.

The chain carries TRBV5-5 and TRBJ1-4; D is unresolved. The CDR3 consists of 13 residues. Germline V gene lookup returns CDR1 SGHKS and CDR2 YYEKEE (reference sequence). Between the trimmed V and J ends, which lost 2 bases and 7 bases, there was a span of 9 bases. CDR3 amino acids: CASSFNPGEKLFF. The CDR3 nucleotides are TGTGCCAGCAGCTTTAATCCGGGTGAAAAACTGTTTTTT.

This chain joins TRBV25-1 and TRBJ2-1, with D maybe TRBD1 (6 bases). V was trimmed by 2 bases and J by 6 bases, leaving 14 bases between them. Germline V gene lookup returns CDR1 MGHDK and CDR2 SYGVNS. The CDR3 consists of 15 residues. The CDR3 coding sequence is TGTGCCAGCAGTGAAACAACAGGGTATGGCAATGAGCAGTTCTTC. It yields the protein CASSETTGYGNEQFF.

This clone occurred a few times. With a far larger clone one base away, a read error is the likely cause. Within the sample, other DNA sequences also encode this same CDR3. The V gene is TRBV5-1, the J gene TRBJ2-1; tentatively, D is TRBD1 or TRBD2 (6 bases each). The germline V gene has CDR1 SGHRS and CDR2 YFSETQ. V lost 0 bases, J lost 3 bases, and 7 bases lay in between. This CDR3 contains 14 residues. The CDR3 spells CASSLEGGYNEQFF. CDR3 in DNA: TGCGCCAGCAGCTTGGAGGGGGGCTACAATGAGCAGTTCTTC. Together with reference TRBV5-1 and TRBJ2-1, the CDR3 gives the full variable domain: KAGVTQTPRYLIKTRGQQVTLSCSPISGHRSVSWYQQTPGQGLQFLFEYFSETQRNKGNFPGRFSGRQFSNSRSEMNVSTLELGDSALYLCASSLEGGYNEQFFGPGTRLTVL.

CDR3 sequence (DNA): TGTGCCAGCATGGGCCTCCGCACCGGGGAGCTGTTTTTT. Its translation is CASMGLRTGELFF. The chain employs TRBV2 and TRBJ2-2; D call uncertain. The germline CDR1 and CDR2 sequences are SNHLY and FYNNEI. Deletions cut 7 bases from V and 4 bases from J, with 10 bases between. CDR3 size: 13 residues.

The chain carries TRBV11-2 and TRBJ2-5, with TRBD2 identical over 13 bases. Trimming removed 6 bases from V and 4 bases from J; junction bases left unmatched: 11. CDR3 length equals 17 residues. Germline V CDR1 and CDR2: SGHAT, FQNNGV. CDR3 in DNA: TGTGCCAGCAGTTGGGGTAGGGGACTAGCGGGAAGAGAGACCCAGTACTTC. This encodes CASSWGRGLAGRETQYF.

This chain connects TRBV7-3 to TRBJ1-5; no clear D. V lost 5 bases and J 5 bases, leaving 10 bases between the germline ends. The CDR3 loop spans 13 amino acids. Germline V gives CDR1 SGHTA, CDR2 FQGTGA. DNA for the CDR3: TGTGCCAGCAGCCAAGACGGACATCAGCCCCAGCATTTT. Translating gives CASSQDGHQPQHF.

The genes are TRBV28 and TRBJ2-7; TRBD1 matches 8 bases. This CDR3 comprises 15 residues. The J segment lost 7 bases and the V segment lost 7 bases, leaving 15 bases of the junction unmatched. Looked up from germline, CDR1 is MDHEN and CDR2 is SYDVKM. The CDR3 reads CASTSGGQGAREQYF. The CDR3 bases are TGTGCCAGCACTTCAGGAGGGCAGGGGGCGCGAGAGCAGTACTTC.

In this sample, this clone turned up many times. This chain connects TRBV15 to TRBJ2-7, with a possible D match to TRBD1 (5 bases). The germline V gene has CDR1 LNHNV and CDR2 YYDKDF (reference sequence). With 1 base removed from V and 3 bases from J, the gap between germline ends came to 7 bases. This CDR3 is 13 amino acids long. The CDR3 DNA reads as TGTGCCACCAGCAGAGGAACAGGCTACGAGCAGTACTTC. Protein: CATSRGTGYEQYF.

This clone was seen a single time. The chain couples TRBV7-9 to TRBJ2-7, with 9 positions matching TRBD1. The CDR3 is made up of 14 amino acids. CDR1 is SEHNR and CDR2 is FQNEAQ in the germline V gene (reference sequence). After removal of 5 bases from V and 0 bases from J, the junction contained 2 bases not matched to a gene. The CDR3 protein is CASSTGQGSYEQYF. Here the CDR3 DNA reads TGTGCCAGCAGCACGGGACAGGGCTCCTACGAGCAGTACTTC.

Regarding this clone: A much larger clonotype is one base distant, so this may be a read error. The sample carries other DNA sequences with the same CDR3. The chain recombines TRBV28 with TRBJ1-5; no reliable D call. Germline V CDR1 and CDR2: MDHEN, SYDVKM. The V and J ends lost 4 bases and 0 bases respectively, with 4 bases between them. This CDR3 is built from 13 residues. The CDR3 spells CASSWDSNQPQHF. CDR3 sequence (DNA): TGTGCCAGCAGTTGGGATAGCAATCAGCCCCAGCATTTT.

This chain joins TRBV5-5 and TRBJ2-1; D perhaps matches TRBD2 (6 bases). The V gene lost 4 bases and the J gene lost 4 bases, with 18 bases spanning the gap. The CDR3 runs to 16 residues. Germline CDR1 SGHKS, CDR2 YYEKEE (reference sequence). The CDR3 region is CASSLEGIAEYNEQFF. The DNA of the CDR3 is TGTGCCAGCAGCCTGGAGGGGATAGCGGAATACAATGAGCAGTTCTTC.

This clone was seen more than once but under ten times. V is TRBV25-1 and J is TRBJ2-1; TRBD2 is a possible D gene (5 bases). Between the trimmed V and J ends, which lost 4 bases and 0 bases, there was a span of 16 bases. The CDR3 sequence is 17 residues long. Germline V gene lookup returns CDR1 MGHDK and CDR2 SYGVNS. The CDR3, as DNA: TGTGCCAGCAGTGGGGTCCGGGAAGTGGGCTCCTACAATGAGCAGTTCTTC. Translation: CASSGVREVGSYNEQFF.

The chain employs TRBV28 and TRBJ2-7; TRBD1 matches 9 bases. Germline-derived CDR1 and CDR2 are MDHEN and SYDVKM. This CDR3 contains 14 residues. V lost 6 bases to trimming and J lost 5 bases; unmatched junction nucleotides: 8. The CDR3 DNA follows: TGTGCCAGCAGACCGGGACAGGGAACTAACGAGCAGTACTTC. This codes for CASRPGQGTNEQYF. Full variable domain (outside the CDR3, taken from reference TRBV28 and TRBJ2-7): DVKVTQSSRYLVKRTGEKVFLECVQDMDHENMFWYRQDPGLGLRLIYFSYDVKMKEKGDIPEGYSVSREKKERFSLILESASTNQTSMYLCASRPGQGTNEQYFGPGTRLTVT.

V and J are TRBV18 and TRBJ2-3; 12 bases match TRBD2. Germline CDR1 and CDR2: KGHSH and LQKENI. V gave up 5 bases and J gave up 5 bases; unmatched junction bases: 8. This CDR3 region has 16 residues. The CDR3 reads CASSSSSGRAGDTQYF. Here the CDR3 DNA reads TGTGCCAGCTCATCGTCTAGCGGGAGGGCCGGAGATACGCAGTATTTT.

This clone appeared a few times. The rearrangement links TRBV2 to TRBJ2-6, with 10 bases that match TRBD2. CDR1 is SNHLY, CDR2 FYNNEI, per germline. This CDR3 region has 18 residues. V lost 1 base and J lost 2; bases outside the gene matches: 5. Here the CDR3 reads CASSEEAGGPAGANVLTF. CDR3 coding DNA: TGTGCCAGCAGTGAAGAAGCGGGAGGGCCTGCTGGGGCCAACGTCCTGACTTTC.

Concerning this clone itself: Other DNA sequences within the sample encode an identical CDR3. The V gene is TRBV7-8, the J gene TRBJ2-7; the D gene is possibly TRBD2 (6 bases). The CDR3 totals 14 residues. CDR1 and CDR2 from the germline V gene are SGHVS and FQNEAQ. Deletions cut 0 bases from V and 6 bases from J, with 12 bases between. The CDR3 spells CASSLAGGSPEQYF. The CDR3 DNA reads TGTGCCAGCAGCTTAGCGGGAGGCTCACCCGAGCAGTACTTC.

This clone was picked up one time. This rearrangement joins TRBV6-1 to TRBJ2-7, with 8 nucleotides matching TRBD1. Looked up from germline, CDR1 is MNHNS and CDR2 is SASEGT. The length of the CDR3 is 14 residues. The J segment lost 4 bases and the V segment lost 5 bases, leaving 7 bases of the junction unmatched. The CDR3 is CASSRDRRNYEQYF. In nucleotides, the CDR3 is TGTGCCAGCAGTCGGGACAGGAGGAATTACGAGCAGTACTTC.

The genes are TRBV7-2 and TRBJ2-2; D not certain. Trimming took off 4 bases at V and 1 base at J, with 10 bases between the two ends. The CDR3 loop spans 15 amino acids. Germline values: CDR1 SGHTA, CDR2 FQGNSA. The CDR3 nucleotides read TGTGCCAGCAGCTCCCGGCATGGGAACACCGGGGAGCTGTTTTTT. Its translation is CASSSRHGNTGELFF.